These 32 T cell receptor beta chains share one sample of origin, sequenced in a study of T cells after yellow fever vaccination. One entry per CDR3 protein, called by TCRdb with MiXCR from the 5' RACE reads. The sample lists roughly 250,000 distinct CDR3 sequences, under 15% occurring once. Sequences were derived from CD4+ T cells sorted from PBMCs, sampled 45 days after the yellow fever booster vaccination. The origin of the receptors is a man aged 25 to 40 who received the YFV17D yellow fever vaccine.

Only a few counts were recorded for this clonotype. The chain couples TRBV7-2 to TRBJ2-2; 13 bases fit TRBD2. Per germline, CDR1 SGHTA and CDR2 FQGNSA. The CDR3 has 16 amino acids. Germline trimming cut 8 bases from V and 0 bases from J; bases unmatched to any gene: 3. Here the CDR3 reads CASQLAGGTNTGELFF. CDR3 nucleotides: TGTGCCAGCCAACTAGCGGGAGGGACGAACACCGGGGAGCTGTTTTTT.

This clonotype has only a few counts. The chain is built from TRBV5-6 and TRBJ2-3; a possible D gene is TRBD2 (5 bases). Germline V CDR1 and CDR2: SGHDT, YYEEEE. V was cut by 1 base and J by 0 bases, with 12 bases left in between. The CDR3 has 16 residues. CDR3 sequence: CASSLNAGLSTDTQYF. Here the CDR3 DNA reads TGTGCCAGCAGCTTGAATGCGGGTCTAAGCACAGATACGCAGTATTTT.

This clonotype was recorded a few times. The chain uses TRBV6-5 and TRBJ2-7; D is ambiguous. Germline values: CDR1 MNHEY, CDR2 SVGAGI. The CDR3 has 14 residues. V was shortened by 4 bases and J by 2 bases, with 12 bases between the two germline ends. The CDR3 DNA reads TGTGCCAGCAGTTCGATTCTAGGTACCTACGAGCAGTACTTC. It specifies CASSSILGTYEQYF.

Written as DNA, the CDR3 is TGCGCCAGCAGCCAAAACAGGGATAGCAATCAGCCCCAGCATTTT. It yields the protein CASSQNRDSNQPQHF. The rearrangement joins TRBV4-3 to TRBJ1-5, with D tentatively TRBD1 (6 bases). The CDR3 is 15 residues long. Germline V gene lookup returns CDR1 LGHNA and CDR2 YSLEER. Deletions cut 2 bases from V and 0 bases from J, with 8 bases between.

This clonotype came up a few times. This chain connects TRBV7-2 to TRBJ2-7; 7 bases fit TRBD2. Unmatched junction bases numbered 9, after V lost 3 bases and J lost 4 bases. The CDR3 has 15 amino acids. Germline V lookup: CDR1 SGHTA, CDR2 FQGNSA. The CDR3 DNA follows: TGTGCCAGCAGCTTTTCACCAGCGGGATTATACGAGCAGTACTTC. This gives the protein CASSFSPAGLYEQYF. Filled out from reference TRBV7-2 and TRBJ2-7, the complete variable domain reads GAGVSQSPSNKVTEKGKDVELRCDPISGHTALYWYRQSLGQGLEFLIYFQGNSAPDKSGLPSDRFSAERTGGSVSTLTIQRTQQEDSAVYLCASSFSPAGLYEQYFGPGTRLTVT.

The chain employs TRBV5-4 and TRBJ2-1; D gene unclear. Germline V gene sequence: CDR1 SGHNT, CDR2 YYREEE (reference sequence). The V end lost 5 bases, the J end lost 0 bases, and 15 bases lay between the germline ends. The CDR3 has 16 amino acids. The CDR3 region has the DNA TGTGCCAGCAGTCCTGACTTCGCGATCTCCTACAATGAGCAGTTCTTC. It is translated as CASSPDFAISYNEQFF.

This clonotype was recorded a few times. V usage is TRBV6-6 and J usage is TRBJ2-7, with a tentative D call TRBD1 (5 bases). V shed 2 bases and J shed 2 bases, with 7 bases lying between them. The V gene's germline CDR1 is MNHNY and CDR2 SVGAGI (reference sequence). CDR3 length equals 13 residues. The CDR3, as DNA: TGTGCCAGCAGTTACGACAGACCCTACGAGCAGTACTTC. This sequence encodes CASSYDRPYEQYF.

The table lists this clonotype with a few counts. The rearrangement joins TRBV30 to TRBJ2-3; 7 bases fit TRBD2. The CDR3 sequence is 14 residues long. V trimming: 1 base; J trimming: 4 bases; junction bases outside the gene matches: 5. Germline lookup yields CDR1 GTSNPN and CDR2 SVGIG (reference sequence). CDR3 bases: TGTGCCTGGAGTGCCCCCACTAGCGCAGATACGCAGTATTTT. Translated: CAWSAPTSADTQYF. The full variable domain, completed using reference TRBV30 and TRBJ2-3, is SQTIHQWPATLVQPVGSPLSLECTVEGTSNPNLYWYRQAAGRGLQLLFYSVGIGQISSEVPQNLSASRPQDRQFILSSKKLLLSDSGFYLCAWSAPTSADTQYFGPGTRLTVL.

The V gene is TRBV24-1, the J gene TRBJ1-2; 10 positions agree with TRBD1. This CDR3 is built from 15 residues. CDR1 and CDR2 (germline): KGHDR, SFDVKD. After removal of 4 bases from V and 7 bases from J, the junction contained 8 bases not matched to a gene. CDR3 bases: TGTGCCACCAGTGAGACGACAGGGGGCATTTCTGGCTACACCTTC. As protein: CATSETTGGISGYTF.

This sequence joins TRBV30 and TRBJ2-7; no firm D call. The CDR3 spans 14 residues. Trimming stripped 4 bases from V and 0 bases from J, with 13 bases between. Germline V CDR1 and CDR2: GTSNPN, SVGIG (reference sequence). The CDR3 region has the DNA TGTGCCTGGACACACCAGACGGACTCCTACGAGCAGTACTTC. Translation: CAWTHQTDSYEQYF.

In its sample, this clonotype was seen a few times. The chain combines TRBV20-1 with TRBJ2-5; 10 bases fit TRBD1. CDR1 and CDR2 (germline): DFQATT, SNEGSKA (reference sequence). The trim removed 5 bases at V and 4 bases at J, leaving 7 bases unmatched. There are 14 residues in the CDR3. In DNA, the CDR3 is TGCAGTGCTTCTTTGACAGGGGGCCCAGAGACCCAGTACTTC. This sequence encodes CSASLTGGPETQYF.

This chain uses TRBV7-8 with TRBJ1-2; 11 bases align to TRBD1. This CDR3 has 15 residues. V trimming: 5 bases; J trimming: 8 bases; junction bases outside the gene matches: 10. In germline, CDR1 is SGHVS, CDR2 FQNEAQ. CDR3 sequence reads: CASSGMDRGRGGYTF. CDR3 coding DNA: TGTGCCAGCAGCGGGATGGACAGGGGGCGAGGAGGCTACACCTTC.

A few counts support this clonotype. The chain uses TRBV29-1 and TRBJ2-5; D is unclear. The germline V gene encodes CDR1 SQVTM and CDR2 ANQGSEA. V was clipped by 1 base and J by 2 bases, with 8 bases between them. The CDR3 extends over 13 amino acids. The CDR3 DNA sequence: TGCAGCGTTGAAGGTTCCCCACAAGAGACCCAGTACTTC. This gives the protein CSVEGSPQETQYF.

This clonotype was detected a few times. V is TRBV29-1 and J is TRBJ2-3, with a possible D match to TRBD2 (6 bases). The V end was cut by 4 bases, the J end by 4 bases, with 15 bases between. The CDR3 is made up of 14 amino acids. Per the germline V gene, CDR1 is SQVTM and CDR2 is ANQGSEA. The DNA for the CDR3 is TGCAGCGTTGCCCCCGGGAGACCCCCAGATACGCAGTATTTT. Translated, it gives CSVAPGRPPDTQYF.

This clonotype was detected a few times. The CDR3, as DNA: TGCAGTGCTAGGGCTTTCCCAGATACGCAGTATTTT. This sequence encodes CSARAFPDTQYF. V and J are TRBV20-1 and TRBJ2-3; the D is unclear. The V end was cut by 3 bases, the J end by 4 bases, with 8 bases between. Germline loops: CDR1 DFQATT, CDR2 SNEGSKA (reference sequence). The CDR3 runs to 12 residues.

This clonotype was detected only a few times. V is TRBV7-2 and J is TRBJ2-7; TRBD2 matches at 8 bases. There are 17 residues in the CDR3. V trimming: 2 bases; J trimming: 0 bases; junction bases outside the gene matches: 9. Germline V gives CDR1 SGHTA, CDR2 FQGNSA. CDR3 bases: TGTGCCAGCAGCTTACTAACGGGAGGGGTTAGCTCCTACGAGCAGTACTTC. Protein sequence: CASSLLTGGVSSYEQYF.

The chain links TRBV6-4 to TRBJ2-2, with 9 positions matching TRBD1. Germline trimming cut 5 bases from V and 4 bases from J; bases unmatched to any gene: 5. CDR1 is MRHNA, CDR2 SNTAGT, per germline. The CDR3 spans 15 residues. The CDR3, as DNA: TGTGCCAGCAGTCCCGGGACAGGGACCACCGGGGAGCTGTTTTTT. Its translation: CASSPGTGTTGELFF.

This clonotype showed up many times. This chain uses TRBV20-1 with TRBJ2-5; D gene ambiguous. The germline gives CDR1 DFQATT, CDR2 SNEGSKA (reference sequence). V was shortened by 1 base and J by 0 bases, with 3 bases between the two germline ends. This CDR3 region has 12 residues. CDR3 residues: CSARGNQETQYF. As DNA, the CDR3 is TGCAGTGCTAGAGGAAACCAAGAGACCCAGTACTTC.

This clonotype was seen only a few times. The chain carries TRBV9 and TRBJ2-7; TRBD1 matches at 10 bases. The CDR3 loop spans 14 amino acids. CDR1 is SGDLS, CDR2 YYNGEE, per germline. V lost 4 bases, J lost 5 bases, and 6 bases stayed unmatched. The CDR3 region is CASSPRQGAHEQYF. CDR3 DNA: TGTGCCAGCAGCCCCAGACAGGGGGCACACGAGCAGTACTTC.

This clonotype was found a few times. The rearrangement joins TRBV29-1 to TRBJ2-7, with D uncertain. The ends were cut back, 5 bases at V and 5 bases at J, with 10 bases in the middle. Per germline, CDR1 SQVTM and CDR2 ANQGSEA. The CDR3 loop spans 11 amino acids. The CDR3 sequence is CSVPQNHEQYF. DNA of the CDR3: TGCAGCGTTCCCCAGAACCACGAGCAGTACTTC.

This chain uses TRBV3-1 with TRBJ1-1, with TRBD1 as a possible D gene (5 bases). V lost 1 base to trimming and J lost 8 bases, with 14 bases between them. CDR3 length: 14 residues. Germline loops: CDR1 LGHDT, CDR2 YNNKEL (reference sequence). In DNA form, the CDR3 reads TGTGCCAGCAGCCAAGGTTTTACAGGTACAGAAGCTTTCTTT. Translating it yields CASSQGFTGTEAFF.

CDR3 nucleotide sequence: TGTGCCAGCAGTGCAAAGCCGGGACTACCAAACAATGAGCAGTTCTTC. It specifies CASSAKPGLPNNEQFF. V usage is TRBV12-3 or TRBV12-4 and J usage is TRBJ2-1; 7 bases are shared with TRBD2. CDR3 length: 16 amino acids. Germline trimming cut 5 bases from V and 5 bases from J; bases unmatched to any gene: 12.

The sample holds a few counts of this clonotype. The rearrangement uses TRBV12-3 or TRBV12-4 and TRBJ2-5; no reliable D call. The ends were cut back, 3 bases at V and 5 bases at J, with 10 bases in the middle. The CDR3 loop spans 13 amino acids. The CDR3 sequence is CASSLGPRETQYF. In nucleotides, the CDR3 is TGTGCCAGCAGTTTGGGCCCAAGGGAGACCCAGTACTTC.

This chain connects TRBV7-2 to TRBJ1-1; D not certain. The ends were cut back, 1 base at V and 0 bases at J, with 9 bases in the middle. Germline CDR1 is SGHTA and CDR2 is FQGNSA. The CDR3 length is 15 residues. CDR3 loop: CASSLEPGLNTEAFF. Here the CDR3 DNA reads TGTGCCAGCAGCTTAGAACCGGGATTGAACACTGAAGCTTTCTTT.

The chain carries TRBV4-3 and TRBJ2-1, with D unclear. The ends were cut back, 1 base at V and 0 bases at J, with 10 bases in the middle. CDR3 length equals 16 residues. Looked up from germline, CDR1 is LGHNA and CDR2 is YSLEER. Here the CDR3 reads CASSQVPLSSYNEQFF. In DNA form, the CDR3 reads TGCGCCAGCAGCCAAGTTCCGCTAAGCTCCTACAATGAGCAGTTCTTC.

This chain links TRBV6-5 with TRBJ1-2; D is perhaps TRBD1 (6 bases). Trimming took off 8 bases at V and 4 bases at J, with 11 bases between the two ends. CDR1 is MNHEY and CDR2 is SVGAGI in the germline V gene. The CDR3 extends over 12 amino acids. Written as DNA, the CDR3 is TGTGCCAGCCTGGGGGGCGGCTATGGCTACACCTTC. Its protein product is CASLGGGYGYTF.

In its sample, this clonotype was seen a few times. The chain recombines TRBV11-1 with TRBJ2-6; TRBD1 is a possible D gene (5 bases). The CDR3 extends over 17 amino acids. V lost 2 bases and J lost 2, with 13 bases in between. CDR1 SGHAT and CDR2 FQDESV come from the germline V gene (reference sequence). CDR3 amino acids: CASSLPQGSPGANVLTF. The CDR3 bases are TGTGCCAGCAGCTTACCCCAGGGCTCCCCTGGGGCCAACGTCCTGACTTTC.

The V call is TRBV20-1, the J call TRBJ2-3, with TRBD2 as a possible D gene (5 bases). The germline CDR1 and CDR2 sequences are DFQATT and SNEGSKA (reference sequence). The CDR3 has 15 residues. Trimming stripped 5 bases from V and 1 base from J, with 16 bases between. The CDR3 coding sequence is TGCAGTGCTGTCTACTGGGCGGAGGGCACAGATACGCAGTATTTT. Amino acids: CSAVYWAEGTDTQYF.

This clonotype was recorded a few times. V usage is TRBV20-1 and J usage is TRBJ2-7; D might be TRBD1 (5 bases). Looked up from germline, CDR1 is DFQATT and CDR2 is SNEGSKA (reference sequence). V was shortened by 6 bases and J by 3 bases, with 12 bases between the two germline ends. This CDR3 comprises 12 residues. The CDR3 here is CSATTGSYEQYF. CDR3 nucleotides: TGCAGTGCGACAACAGGCAGCTACGAGCAGTACTTC.

This rearrangement joins TRBV7-2 to TRBJ2-3, with D perhaps TRBD2 (5 bases). With 2 bases removed from V and 2 bases from J, the gap between germline ends came to 14 bases. This CDR3 contains 16 residues. The germline V gene encodes CDR1 SGHTA and CDR2 FQGNSA. DNA of the CDR3: TGTGCCAGCAGCTTAAGTTCGACTACAACCACAGATACGCAGTATTTT. It codes for CASSLSSTTTTDTQYF.

The rearrangement uses TRBV18 and TRBJ1-1; D ambiguous. Trimming took 7 bases from V and 2 from J, leaving 11 bases between them. CDR1 and CDR2 (germline): KGHSH, LQKENI. The CDR3 has 13 residues. The CDR3 nucleotides read TGTGCCAGCTTCACCATAGAAAACACTGAAGCTTTCTTT. This codes for CASFTIENTEAFF.

The V call is TRBV29-1, the J call TRBJ2-7; TRBD1 is a possible D gene (5 bases). The germline V gene encodes CDR1 SQVTM and CDR2 ANQGSEA. The V end lost 5 bases, the J end lost 2 bases, and 13 bases lay between the germline ends. The CDR3 has 13 residues. Written as DNA, the CDR3 is TGCAGCGTTTCGTGGCACAGGACCTACGAGCAGTACTTC. Translating it yields CSVSWHRTYEQYF.